Sequencing of this TCR beta chain was carried out in a study of cytomegalovirus exposure and HLA in healthy donors. Across the study: According to later analysis, the same platform produced the 120 validation and 666 first-cohort repertoires.

Method: immunoSEQ multiplex PCR; TCRdb's copy keeps in-frame clones and lacks some. The sample includes about 240,000 clones, 75% to 90% of them seen just once. Study-level results: Cytomegalovirus status, reportedly, was diagnosed with high specificity and sensitivity by the classifier. The authors enumerated roughly 180 TCR beta chains as linked to cytomegalovirus.

Separation from the roughly 670-subject first cohort characterized the roughly 120-subject validation cohort, to which the donors belonged. Germline V lookup: CDR1 SGDLS, CDR2 YYNGEE. This CDR3 region has 12 residues. Trimming took 7 bases from V and 4 from J, leaving 9 bases between them. This clone came up a few times. Its antigen is still unknown. This TCR derives from a woman in her twenties or thirties in good health and CMV-seropositive. The V call is TRBV9, the J call TRBJ1-5; unclear D gene. Material for sequencing was PBMCs. DNA of the CDR3: TGTGCCAGCGGTTCGGTAAATCAGCCCCAGCATTTT. Its translation is CASGSVNQPQHF. Supplemented by reference TRBV9 and TRBJ1-5, the full variable domain reads DSGVTQTPKHLITATGQRVTLRCSPRSGDLSVYWYQQSLDQGLQFLIQYYNGEERAKGNILERFSAQQFPDLHSELNLSSLELGDSALYFCASGSVNQPQHFGDGTRLSIL.